The 20 T cell receptor beta chains below all came from one sample that was sequenced in a study of blood T cell repertoires in COVID-19. Method: immunoSEQ multiplex PCR; TCRdb's copy keeps in-frame clones and lacks some. Found here are about 250,000 clones, approximately 89% of them singletons; the top ten hold roughly 6%. The sample was peripheral blood. The receptors here all came from a woman aged 25-40 years with COVID-19, enrolled during active disease.

The DNA for the CDR3 is TGTGCCAGCAGTTATGGGGCTGGACAGTACTTC. It encodes CASSYGAGQYF. The chain carries TRBV6-2 or TRBV6-3 and TRBJ2-5; D possibly corresponds to TRBD1 (5 bases). Trimming removed 3 bases at V and 11 bases at J, with 10 bases between. This CDR3 has 11 residues. Germline V CDR1 and CDR2: MNHEY, SVGEGT.

This clone was recorded only once. The chain links TRBV6-5 to TRBJ2-5; D is possibly TRBD2 (6 bases). Germline lookup yields CDR1 MNHEY and CDR2 SVGAGI. Trimming removed 6 bases from V and 2 bases from J, with 13 bases in between. The CDR3 is made up of 14 amino acids. The CDR3 DNA follows: TGTGCCAGCAGCCAACCCGGACTACAAGAGACCCAGTACTTC. Protein sequence: CASSQPGLQETQYF.

The chain joins TRBV14 to TRBJ1-1; a possible D gene is TRBD1 (6 bases). Germline V lookup: CDR1 SGHDN, CDR2 FVKESK. The CDR3 consists of 13 residues. V was shortened by 1 base and J by 12 bases, with 15 bases between the two germline ends. The CDR3 loop reads CASSQGGHRNTFF. CDR3 DNA: TGTGCCAGCAGCCAAGGGGGGCACAGGAATACTTTCTTT.

V gene TRBV4-3 combines with J gene TRBJ2-3; weak D call: TRBD1 (6 bases). V was pared by 6 bases and J by 4 bases, with 14 bases between. The CDR3 runs 14 residues. Germline values: CDR1 LGHNA, CDR2 YSLEER. CDR3 nucleotides: TGCGCCAGCAGGCTGGGGGCGCTCTCAGATACGCAGTATTTT. Amino acid sequence: CASRLGALSDTQYF.

This clone was found a few times. V usage is TRBV21-1 and J usage is TRBJ2-3; the table assigns TRBD1, which was not confirmed against the DNA. TRBV21-1 is a documented pseudogene. CDR3 length: 16 residues. CDR3 DNA: TGTGCCAGCAGCCCCGGCACAGGGGGCTGCACAGATACGCAGTATTTT. Translated, it gives CASSPGTGGCTDTQYF.

This clone was detected a few times. The chain combines TRBV14 with TRBJ1-4; maybe TRBD1 (5 bases). Trimming left V 1 base short and J 5 bases short, with 11 bases between. The CDR3 has 15 amino acids. CDR1 SGHDN and CDR2 FVKESK come from the germline V gene. The CDR3 DNA sequence: TGTGCCAGCAGCCAAGTACGGGGGAGAAATGAAAAACTGTTTTTT. Its translation is CASSQVRGRNEKLFF.

This chain uses TRBV5-1 with TRBJ2-1; TRBD2 aligns across 14 bases. Germline CDR1 is SGHRS and CDR2 is YFSETQ. The CDR3 has 16 amino acids. V lost 2 bases and J lost 7; bases outside the gene matches: 5. Here the CDR3 reads CASSLPGLAGVNEQFF. CDR3 nucleotides: TGCGCCAGCAGCTTACCGGGACTAGCGGGGGTAAATGAGCAGTTCTTC.

This clone is a singleton in its sample. This sequence joins TRBV5-4 and TRBJ2-5; D gene uncertain. The V gene lost 2 bases and the J gene lost 3 bases, with 8 bases spanning the gap. Germline lookup yields CDR1 SGHNT and CDR2 YYREEE (reference sequence). This CDR3 has 13 residues. The CDR3 loop reads CASSFHSEETQYF. For the CDR3, the DNA is TGTGCCAGCAGCTTTCACAGTGAAGAGACCCAGTACTTC. Full variable domain (rest looked up from reference TRBV5-4 and TRBJ2-5): ETGVTQSPTHLIKTRGQQVTLRCSSQSGHNTVSWYQQALGQGPQFIFQYYREEENGRGNFPPRFSGLQFPNYSSELNVNALELDDSALYLCASSFHSEETQYFGPGTRLLVL.

The rearrangement links TRBV4-3 to TRBJ2-7, with 8 positions matching TRBD2. CDR3 length equals 20 residues. J lost 0 bases, V lost 0 bases, and 16 bases had no gene match. CDR1 is LGHNA and CDR2 is YSLEER in the germline V gene. In DNA form, the CDR3 reads TGCGCCAGCAGCCAAGAACGGGGGGGCCTAGCGGCCACCAGCTCCTACGAGCAGTACGTC. The encoded protein is CASSQERGGLAATSSYEQYV.

This clone appeared once. The rearrangement uses TRBV7-2 and TRBJ1-2; D gene ambiguous. The CDR3 totals 14 residues. V was shortened by 6 bases and J by 3 bases, with 14 bases between the two germline ends. Germline lookup yields CDR1 SGHTA and CDR2 FQGNSA. CDR3 nucleotide sequence: TGTGCCAGCAGGATATCACACGAAGACTATGGCTACACCTTC. Translated: CASRISHEDYGYTF.

The V and J genes are TRBV24-1 and TRBJ2-3, with TRBD2 identical over 8 bases. V lost 4 bases to trimming and J lost 2 bases; unmatched junction nucleotides: 7. The CDR3 sequence is 16 residues long. Germline V gene sequence: CDR1 KGHDR, CDR2 SFDVKD. CDR3 nucleotides: TGTGCCACCAGTGACCCCAGGCGGGGGGCCACAGATACGCAGTATTTT. It encodes CATSDPRRGATDTQYF.

The table lists this clone with a count of one. Other DNA sequences in the sample encode the same CDR3. The rearrangement links TRBV15 to TRBJ1-5, with a weak D call TRBD1 (5 bases). Germline V gene data show CDR1 as LNHNV and CDR2 as YYDKDF (reference sequence). V was trimmed by 0 bases and J by 0 bases, leaving 6 bases between them. The CDR3 is made up of 15 amino acids. The CDR3 DNA reads as TGTGCCACCAGCAGAGATAGGGGTAGCAATCAGCCCCAGCATTTT. It is translated as CATSRDRGSNQPQHF.

This clone was counted once. V is TRBV24-1 and J is TRBJ2-3; TRBD2 matches 13 bases. This CDR3 contains 16 residues. Germline lookup yields CDR1 KGHDR and CDR2 SFDVKD. The V and J ends lost 3 bases and 4 bases, in that order; junction bases with no gene match: 3. CDR3 sequence: CATSDQTSGRPDTQYF. CDR3 sequence (DNA): TGTGCCACCAGTGATCAGACTAGCGGGAGGCCAGATACGCAGTATTTT.

The V call is TRBV7-2, the J call TRBJ2-2; 13 bases fit TRBD2. From germline, CDR1 is SGHTA and CDR2 FQGNSA. J lost 7 bases, V lost 4 bases, and 6 bases had no gene match. The CDR3 has 16 residues. The chain's CDR3 is CASSSGLAGVHGELFF. CDR3 in DNA: TGTGCCAGCAGCTCAGGACTAGCGGGAGTACACGGGGAGCTGTTTTTT.

V usage is TRBV6-5 and J usage is TRBJ2-7, with no clear D. V dropped 0 bases and J dropped 6 bases, with 6 bases sitting between them. The CDR3 consists of 12 residues. Germline V gene lookup returns CDR1 MNHEY and CDR2 SVGAGI. CDR3 residues: CASSYSRLEQYV. Here the CDR3 DNA reads TGTGCCAGCAGTTACTCGCGCCTCGAGCAGTACGTC.

This clone was observed once. The chain is built from TRBV6-2 or TRBV6-3 and TRBJ1-4; D remains ambiguous. V was clipped by 6 bases and J by 4 bases, with 9 bases between them. The CDR3 spans 13 residues. The germline gives CDR1 MNHEY, CDR2 SVGEGT. The CDR3 spells CASSAVGNEKLFF. CDR3 coding DNA: TGTGCCAGCAGCGCCGTCGGTAATGAAAAACTGTTTTTT.

The rearrangement links TRBV11-2 to TRBJ2-1, with a weak D call TRBD1 (5 bases). The V end was cut by 3 bases, the J end by 6 bases, with 12 bases between. Germline-derived CDR1 and CDR2 are SGHAT and FQNNGV. The length of the CDR3 is 14 residues. CDR3 in DNA: TGTGCCAGCAGCTTGGAATCAGGGTTCAATGAGCAGTTCTTC. It is translated as CASSLESGFNEQFF. The full variable domain, with the rest looked up from reference TRBV11-2 and TRBJ2-1, is EAGVAQSPRYKIIEKRQSVAFWCNPISGHATLYWYQQILGQGPKLLIQFQNNGVVDDSQLPKDRFSAERLKGVDSTLKIQPAKLEDSAVYLCASSLESGFNEQFFGPGTRLTVL.

The V and J genes are TRBV7-8 and TRBJ1-1; TRBD1 agrees at 7 bases. Germline values: CDR1 SGHVS, CDR2 FQNEAQ. V shed 4 bases and J 5 bases; nucleotides not matched to a gene: 16. This CDR3 contains 17 residues. The CDR3 region is CASSSGPRQGMGTEAFF. In nucleotides, the CDR3 is TGTGCCAGCAGCTCCGGACCCCGACAGGGTATGGGGACTGAAGCTTTCTTT.

The V gene is TRBV28, the J gene TRBJ2-2; the match to TRBD1 covers 8 bases. Per germline, CDR1 MDHEN and CDR2 SYDVKM. This CDR3 is built from 16 residues. Trimming at V came to 5 bases and at J to 0 bases, leaving 5 bases not matched to a gene. The CDR3 nucleotides read TGTGCCAGCAGTACCCACAGGGGGACGAACACCGGGGAGCTGTTTTTT. It translates to CASSTHRGTNTGELFF. The full variable domain, with the rest looked up from reference TRBV28 and TRBJ2-2, is DVKVTQSSRYLVKRTGEKVFLECVQDMDHENMFWYRQDPGLGLRLIYFSYDVKMKEKGDIPEGYSVSREKKERFSLILESASTNQTSMYLCASSTHRGTNTGELFFGEGSRLTVL.

Only one count was recorded for this clone. The J gene is TRBJ2-3, the V gene TRBV24-1, with 7 bases aligning to TRBD1. CDR1 and CDR2 from the germline V gene are KGHDR and SFDVKD. The junction had 3 bases not matched to a gene; V was cut back by 4 bases and J by 3 bases. This CDR3 region has 14 residues. The CDR3 nucleotides read TGTGCCACCAGTGAAAGGGGGCAGACAGATACGCAGTATTTT. Amino acids: CATSERGQTDTQYF.